These 21 T cell receptor beta chains were sequenced from one sample in a study of patients and donors after allogeneic stem cell transplantation. One entry per CDR3 protein, called by TCRdb with MiXCR from the RT-PCR reads. This table has approximately 220,000 distinct CDR3 sequences, around 40% appearing once. The specimen sequenced was blood, either unsorted or a sorted T cell fraction (not recorded which). Receptors originate from a human donor who was either an allogeneic HSCT recipient or a stem cell or donor lymphocyte infusion donor (not recorded which). It is not recorded whose cells these are; they may come from a transplant donor.

The sample holds a few counts of this clonotype. The chain links TRBV9 to TRBJ1-3; weak D call: TRBD1 (5 bases). CDR1 and CDR2 from the germline V gene are SGDLS and YYNGEE. The CDR3 length is 17 residues. Trimming cost V 0 bases and J 3 bases, with 16 bases left between them. The CDR3 bases are TGTGCCAGCAGCGTAGCTACGGGGGATGGCAGTGGAAACACCATATATTTT. Its translation: CASSVATGDGSGNTIYF.

J is TRBJ2-1 and V is TRBV7-9; no clear D gene. CDR1 SEHNR and CDR2 FQNEAQ come from the germline V gene (reference sequence). This CDR3 is built from 17 residues. With 7 bases removed from V and 2 bases from J, the gap between germline ends came to 21 bases. The CDR3 here is CASTDDFRLSPYNEQFF. The CDR3, as DNA: TGTGCCAGCACCGACGATTTCAGATTAAGTCCCTACAATGAGCAGTTCTTC.

The J gene is TRBJ1-5, the V gene TRBV20-1, with 7 bases aligning to TRBD1. CDR1 and CDR2 (germline): DFQATT, SNEGSKA (reference sequence). Germline trimming cut 4 bases from V and 11 bases from J; bases unmatched to any gene: 17. The CDR3 is 15 amino acids. Here the CDR3 reads CSAIWKDNRGQSQHF. The CDR3 DNA follows: TGCAGTGCTATTTGGAAGGATAACAGGGGACAGTCCCAGCATTTT.

This clonotype has only a few counts. The chain combines TRBV7-9 with TRBJ2-1; the D is unclear. The germline V gene encodes CDR1 SEHNR and CDR2 FQNEAQ (reference sequence). The CDR3 is made up of 16 amino acids. The V end lost 2 bases, the J end lost 0 bases, and 11 bases lay between the germline ends. The CDR3 coding sequence is TGTGCCAGCAGCTTAAGGAAGGCTAGCTCCTACAATGAGCAGTTCTTC. This codes for CASSLRKASSYNEQFF.

This clonotype has just a few counts. V and J are TRBV20-1 and TRBJ1-1; the D is unclear. This CDR3 has 13 amino acids. V gave up 6 bases and J gave up 5 bases, with 16 bases separating them. The germline V gene encodes CDR1 DFQATT and CDR2 SNEGSKA (reference sequence). The CDR3 is CSAPRTGRTEAFF. CDR3 nucleotides: TGCAGTGCCCCACGGACTGGGAGGACTGAAGCTTTCTTT.

In its sample, this clonotype was seen a few times. The chain is built from TRBV28 and TRBJ1-1; D gene ambiguous. This CDR3 comprises 11 residues. Trimming pared 3 bases from V and 11 bases from J, leaving 10 bases between. CDR1 and CDR2 from the germline V gene are MDHEN and SYDVKM. This CDR3 is CASSLAREAFF. The CDR3 nucleotides read TGTGCCAGCAGTTTGGCCAGAGAGGCTTTCTTT.

This clonotype was detected a few times. CDR3 sequence (DNA): TGCAGCGGTCAGGGAAGGCTCACGAACACTGAAGCTTTCTTT. Its translation: CSGQGRLTNTEAFF. The rearrangement links TRBV29-1 to TRBJ1-1, with D maybe TRBD1 (5 bases). CDR1 is SQVTM, CDR2 ANQGSEA, per germline. V was trimmed by 7 bases and J by 1 base, leaving 16 bases between them. The CDR3 is made up of 14 amino acids.

CDR3 loop: CATSRGRGGATNEKLFF. The CDR3 DNA reads as TGTGCCACCAGCAGAGGCCGTGGGGGTGCAACTAATGAAAAACTGTTTTTT. The V call is TRBV15, the J call TRBJ1-4; perhaps TRBD1 as D (5 bases). Germline CDR1 LNHNV, CDR2 YYDKDF (reference sequence). This CDR3 is built from 17 residues. V lost 1 base to trimming and J lost 0 bases, with 12 bases between them.

CDR3 region: CASTRTSGFADTQYF. CDR3 sequence (DNA): TGTGCCAGCACCCGGACTAGCGGGTTCGCAGATACGCAGTATTTT. The V and J genes are TRBV4-2 and TRBJ2-3; 11 bases are shared with TRBD2. CDR3 length: 15 amino acids. The germline gives CDR1 LGHNA, CDR2 YNFKEQ. Trimming removed 7 bases from V and 4 bases from J; junction bases left unmatched: 7.

This chain connects TRBV20-1 to TRBJ2-7; 8 positions agree with TRBD1. Germline lookup yields CDR1 DFQATT and CDR2 SNEGSKA (reference sequence). With 1 base clipped from V and 0 bases from J, the junction kept 5 bases outside the gene matches. This CDR3 comprises 15 residues. The CDR3 nucleotides are TGCAGTGCTAGAGCTCCGGGACAGGCCTCCTACGAGCAGTACTTC. Translated, it gives CSARAPGQASYEQYF.

The chain joins TRBV29-1 to TRBJ2-4; 8 bases line up with TRBD1. The CDR3 spans 13 residues. V shed 5 bases and J 6 bases; nucleotides not matched to a gene: 6. Germline V CDR1 and CDR2: SQVTM, ANQGSEA. CDR3 sequence reads: CSVCPGQANIQYF. As DNA, the CDR3 is TGCAGCGTTTGTCCGGGACAGGCAAACATTCAGTACTTC.

The chain combines TRBV29-1 with TRBJ1-1; D is perhaps TRBD1 (6 bases). Trimming shortened V by 2 bases and J by 0 bases, and 10 bases separated the two germline ends. This CDR3 contains 14 residues. CDR1 SQVTM and CDR2 ANQGSEA come from the germline V gene. In DNA form, the CDR3 reads TGCAGCGTTGAAAGGGGACACCTGAACACTGAAGCTTTCTTT. Amino acid sequence: CSVERGHLNTEAFF.

V usage is TRBV25-1 and J usage is TRBJ2-1; 11 nucleotides align to TRBD2. Germline loops: CDR1 MGHDK, CDR2 SYGVNS. The CDR3 contains 14 residues. Trimming took 5 bases from V and 5 from J; bases not matched to a gene: 2. The CDR3 loop reads CASSLAGGDNEQFF. In DNA form, the CDR3 reads TGTGCCAGCAGTCTAGCGGGGGGAGACAATGAGCAGTTCTTC.

The chain recombines TRBV20-1 with TRBJ1-1; D unclear. The CDR3 length is 13 residues. CDR1 is DFQATT, CDR2 SNEGSKA, per germline (reference sequence). V lost 5 bases to trimming and J lost 0 bases, with 10 bases between them. Here the CDR3 reads CSAQEGMNTEAFF. The CDR3, as DNA: TGCAGTGCTCAAGAAGGCATGAACACTGAAGCTTTCTTT.

This clonotype was counted between two and nine times. The V and J genes are TRBV29-1 and TRBJ2-7, with 7 nucleotides matching TRBD2. Trimming took 5 bases from V and 6 from J; bases not matched to a gene: 7. CDR1 and CDR2 from the germline V gene are SQVTM and ANQGSEA. The CDR3 loop spans 12 amino acids. The CDR3, as DNA: TGCAGCGTTAAGGACACGGGGGGCGAGCAGTACTTC. Its protein is CSVKDTGGEQYF.

The chain links TRBV20-1 to TRBJ1-1; tentative D call: TRBD1 (5 bases). This CDR3 spans 13 amino acids. V dropped 6 bases and J dropped 2 bases, with 13 bases sitting between them. Germline lookup yields CDR1 DFQATT and CDR2 SNEGSKA (reference sequence). The CDR3 DNA is TGCAGTGCCGGGGGGGACCCAAACACTGAAGCTTTCTTT. It translates to CSAGGDPNTEAFF.

This rearrangement joins TRBV12-3 or TRBV12-4 to TRBJ1-1; D perhaps matches TRBD1 (6 bases). Between the trimmed V and J ends, which lost 8 bases and 4 bases, there was a span of 14 bases. This CDR3 has 13 amino acids. The CDR3 bases are TGTGCCAGCCTGTCCAGGGGTTTCACTGAAGCTTTCTTT. Encoded protein: CASLSRGFTEAFF.

This clonotype was counted only a few times. V and J are TRBV20-1 and TRBJ2-2; D unclear. Germline CDR1 DFQATT, CDR2 SNEGSKA (reference sequence). CDR3 length equals 14 residues. Trimming pared 3 bases from V and 4 bases from J, leaving 12 bases between. The CDR3: CSASGWWGTGELFF. The CDR3 DNA follows: TGCAGTGCTAGTGGCTGGTGGGGCACCGGGGAGCTGTTTTTT.

The chain is built from TRBV5-6 and TRBJ1-2; D not resolved. Germline lookup yields CDR1 SGHDT and CDR2 YYEEEE. Trimming cost V 0 bases and J 1 base, with 7 bases left between them. This CDR3 is 14 amino acids long. This chain's CDR3 is CASSLEADNYGYTF. The DNA for the CDR3 is TGTGCCAGCAGCTTGGAGGCCGATAACTATGGCTACACCTTC.

DNA of the CDR3: TGTGCCAGCAGCTTCAGCTTAGTGAGTTCCAACTATGGCTACACCTTC. It translates to CASSFSLVSSNYGYTF. This chain connects TRBV7-2 to TRBJ1-2; D remains unclear. Deletions cut 3 bases from V and 2 bases from J, with 16 bases between. The CDR3 totals 16 residues. Germline V gene sequence: CDR1 SGHTA, CDR2 FQGNSA.

This clonotype has more than one count but fewer than ten. The rearrangement uses TRBV20-1 and TRBJ1-2, with D perhaps matching TRBD1 (5 bases). V lost 6 bases and J 5 bases, leaving 19 bases between the germline ends. The V gene's germline CDR1 is DFQATT and CDR2 SNEGSKA (reference sequence). The CDR3 runs 14 residues. In nucleotides, the CDR3 is TGCAGTGCAACGAGGGGACCCTCTTATTATGGCTACACCTTC. It codes for CSATRGPSYYGYTF.